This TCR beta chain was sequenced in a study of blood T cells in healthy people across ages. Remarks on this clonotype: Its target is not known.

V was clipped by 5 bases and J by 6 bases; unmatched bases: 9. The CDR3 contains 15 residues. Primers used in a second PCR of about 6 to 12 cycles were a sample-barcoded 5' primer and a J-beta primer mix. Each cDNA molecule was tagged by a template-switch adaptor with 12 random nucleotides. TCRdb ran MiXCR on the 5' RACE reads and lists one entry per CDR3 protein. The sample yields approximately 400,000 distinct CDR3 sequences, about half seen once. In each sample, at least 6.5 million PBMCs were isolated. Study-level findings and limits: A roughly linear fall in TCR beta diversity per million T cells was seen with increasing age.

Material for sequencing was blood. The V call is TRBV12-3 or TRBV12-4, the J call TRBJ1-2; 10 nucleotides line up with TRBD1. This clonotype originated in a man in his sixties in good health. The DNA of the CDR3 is TGTGCCAGCAGTGCCTTGCCGGGACAGGGGAATGGCTACACCTTC. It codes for CASSALPGQGNGYTF.